A selection of T cell receptor beta chains follows, all from one sample in a study of control samples from healthy donors and cancer patients. TCRdb keeps only in-frame clones here, not all; method: immunoSEQ multiplex PCR. This sample has about 80,000 clones, with around 83% found just once. Material for sequencing was PBMCs. These receptors originate from a man between 60 and 75 years old with head and neck cancer. CDR3s include the opening cysteine and the closing phenylalanine or tryptophan.

v_gene: TRBV6-4
CDR3aa: CASSRQGEARDEQFF

v_gene: TRBV4-1
CDR3aa: CASSQGLLRRQSGNSPLHF

v_gene: TRBV5-1
CDR3aa: CASSLGQRNGELFF

v_gene: TRBV11-3
CDR3aa: CASSLGGGHPNTEAFF

v_gene: TRBV4-1
CDR3aa: CASSRQVGGSLYEQYF

v_gene: TRBV10-1
CDR3aa: CASQPVRGAEAFF

v_gene: TRBV2
CDR3aa: CASSEGLATSYNEQFF

v_gene: TRBV19
CDR3aa: CASTPSGTSGRVPYEQYF

v_gene: TRBV6-4
CDR3aa: CASSGWTGPSGANVLTF

v_gene: TRBV5-5
CDR3aa: CASTRGGGRYSYEQYF

v_gene: TRBV10-3
CDR3aa: CAITQGGLSDTQYF

v_gene: TRBV6-8
CDR3aa: CTRSAGKQETQYF

v_gene: TRBV28
CDR3aa: CASRLRDLGELFF

v_gene: TRBV6-1
CDR3aa: CASSEHQGQETQYF

v_gene: TRBV7-6
CDR3aa: CASMPLVAAGEQYF

v_gene: TRBV21-1
CDR3aa: CASSKAARGKQPDGTQYF

v_gene: TRBV7-8
CDR3aa: CASSLVYEQYF

v_gene: TRBV3-1/TRBV3-2
CDR3aa: CASSQEVAGGDTQYF

v_gene: TRBV28
CDR3aa: CASSLGVERDSYEQYF

v_gene: TRBV30
CDR3aa: CAWKWGDNSPLHF

v_gene: TRBV19
CDR3aa: CASSAVGDREAGYGYTF

v_gene: TRBV5-1
CDR3aa: CASSLATLRLAASQFVTQYF

v_gene: TRBV5-4
CDR3aa: CASSGAGGRGYTF

v_gene: TRBV6-1
CDR3aa: CASSETGSLAGELFF

v_gene: TRBV7-2
CDR3aa: CASSLAGPGRGGELFF

v_gene: TRBV19
CDR3aa: CASSIDRGSRANYGYTF

v_gene: TRBV27
CDR3aa: CASRGQASGRKLFF

v_gene: TRBV4-2
CDR3aa: CASSQGQAREAYEQYF

v_gene: TRBV18
CDR3aa: CASSPRGQGDLATQYF

v_gene: TRBV18
CDR3aa: CASSPPGQGFYEQYF

v_gene: TRBV2
CDR3aa: CASSEVGGYGEAFF

v_gene: TRBV7-9
CDR3aa: CASSLPDPTSGLPRNEQFF

v_gene: TRBV4-1
CDR3aa: CASSLGVAGGQGKETQYF

v_gene: TRBV1
CDR3aa: CTSSQTTGTSGRASGELFF

v_gene: TRBV16
CDR3aa: CASSQSRQTGANYGYTF